Described below is a single TCR beta chain sequence and its context. MiXCR, run by TCRdb on the 5' RACE reads, gives a single entry per CDR3 protein. The sample lists tens of thousands of distinct CDR3 sequences, around 15% occurring once. The ends were cut back, 5 bases at V and 16 bases at J, with 18 bases in the middle. CDR3 length: 12 residues. CDR1 and CDR2 (germline): MNHGY, SAAAGT. These data are taken from a study of T cells of healthy individuals. The chain has TRBV6-8 and TRBJ1-3, with unresolved D. This sequence was found in a human donor in good health. In DNA, the CDR3 is TGTGCCAGCAGTGCCCCGGGATCCCTTCGGTATTTT. Amino acids: CASSAPGSLRYF.